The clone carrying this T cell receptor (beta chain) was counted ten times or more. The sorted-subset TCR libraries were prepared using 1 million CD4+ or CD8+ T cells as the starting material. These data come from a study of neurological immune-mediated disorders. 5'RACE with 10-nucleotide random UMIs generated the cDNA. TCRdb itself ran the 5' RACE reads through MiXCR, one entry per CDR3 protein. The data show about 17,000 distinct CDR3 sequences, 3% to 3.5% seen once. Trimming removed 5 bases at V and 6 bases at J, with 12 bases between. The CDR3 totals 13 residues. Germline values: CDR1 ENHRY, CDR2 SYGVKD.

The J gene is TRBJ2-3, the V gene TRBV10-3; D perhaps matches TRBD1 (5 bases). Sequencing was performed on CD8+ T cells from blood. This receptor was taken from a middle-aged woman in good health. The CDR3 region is CAISSSGMDTQYF. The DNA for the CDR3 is TGTGCCATCAGTTCCTCAGGGATGGATACGCAGTATTTT.